This passage covers 2 T cell receptor beta chains from one sample sequenced in a study of blood T cell repertoires in COVID-19. Sequencing was performed with immunoSEQ multiplex PCR; in TCRdb, only in-frame clones are kept and a portion is missing. The sample lists 200,000 to 250,000 clones, around 86% occurring once. Material for sequencing was peripheral blood. These receptors were taken from a man aged 60 to 75 who had recovered from COVID-19.

This chain joins TRBV6-5 and TRBJ2-7; 7 bases align to TRBD2. There are 14 residues in the CDR3. The junction had 8 bases not matched to a gene; V was cut back by 6 bases and J by 3 bases. Germline-derived CDR1 and CDR2 are MNHEY and SVGAGI. In DNA form, the CDR3 reads TGTGCCAGCAGGGACCTAGCGGAGAACTACGAGCAGTACTTC. This gives the protein CASRDLAENYEQYF.

The rearrangement links TRBV7-9 to TRBJ2-1; 12 bases fit TRBD2. Germline CDR1 SEHNR, CDR2 FQNEAQ (reference sequence). This CDR3 spans 16 amino acids. The ends lost 3 bases at V and 6 bases at J; junction bases unmatched: 6. This CDR3 is CASSLDRGLAGNEQFF. As DNA, the CDR3 is TGTGCCAGCAGCTTGGATAGGGGACTAGCGGGCAATGAGCAGTTCTTC.